Following are 13 T cell receptor beta chains from one sample sequenced in a study of yellow fever vaccine responses in identical twins. TCRdb reanalysed the RT-PCR reads using MiXCR and keeps one entry per CDR3 protein. Counted here are roughly 15,000 distinct CDR3 sequences, approximately 84% occurring once; the ten biggest clones make up 0.65% to 0.7%. The specimen was T cells from blood (PBMCs), unsorted or a sorted subset (not recorded which), collected before or after yellow fever vaccination (not recorded which). The source is a woman between 18 and 29 years old who received the yellow fever vaccine.

V usage is TRBV19 and J usage is TRBJ1-6; no clear D gene. The CDR3 length is 15 residues. V was cut by 2 bases and J by 6 bases, with 11 bases left in between. Germline V gene lookup returns CDR1 LNHDA and CDR2 SQIVND (reference sequence). In nucleotides, the CDR3 is TGTGCCAGTAGTATAAAGGACGGACCTAATTCACCCCTCCACTTT. It yields the protein CASSIKDGPNSPLHF.

The V gene is TRBV2, the J gene TRBJ2-3, with D possibly TRBD2 on 5 matching bases. Between the trimmed V and J ends, which lost 3 bases and 2 bases, there was a span of 12 bases. The CDR3 covers 15 residues. Per germline, CDR1 SNHLY and CDR2 FYNNEI. The chain's CDR3 is CASSELRANTDTQYF. CDR3 DNA: TGTGCCAGCAGTGAGTTGCGGGCGAACACAGATACGCAGTATTTT.

This clonotype was picked up a small number of times. V is TRBV4-1 and J is TRBJ2-1, with TRBD2 matching over 7 bases. CDR1 and CDR2 from the germline V gene are MGHRA and YSYEKL. This CDR3 is 15 amino acids long. V lost 0 bases, J lost 5 bases, and 4 bases stayed unmatched. The CDR3 coding sequence is TGCGCCAGCAGCCAAGAGGGGGGGATTAACAATGAGCAGTTCTTC. Protein: CASSQEGGINNEQFF.

The genes are TRBV2 and TRBJ2-5; D ambiguous. This CDR3 has 12 residues. Trimming took off 5 bases at V and 2 bases at J, with 6 bases between the two ends. The V gene's germline CDR1 is SNHLY and CDR2 FYNNEI. CDR3 in amino acids: CASSTDQETQYF. The CDR3 nucleotides are TGTGCCAGCAGTACGGATCAAGAGACCCAGTACTTC.

The chain joins TRBV11-1 to TRBJ1-2; 7 nucleotides match TRBD1. The CDR3 sequence is 14 residues long. V shed 6 bases, J shed 2 bases, and the junction held 6 bases outside the gene matches. Germline V gives CDR1 SGHAT, CDR2 FQDESV (reference sequence). CDR3 DNA sequence: TGTGCCAGCAGTTACTCGGACAGGAACTATGGCTACACCTTC. It translates to CASSYSDRNYGYTF.

This clonotype was counted only a few times. The chain links TRBV7-9 to TRBJ2-5; D gene uncertain. Germline assignment: CDR1 SEHNR and CDR2 FQNEAQ (reference sequence). This CDR3 region has 15 residues. The V and J ends lost 5 bases and 4 bases respectively, with 17 bases between them. The CDR3: CASSVSGPLGETQYF. The CDR3 bases are TGTGCCAGCAGCGTCAGTGGTCCCTTGGGAGAGACCCAGTACTTC.

The rearrangement uses TRBV6-2 or TRBV6-3 and TRBJ2-3, with 7 positions matching TRBD1. Trimming took 2 bases from V and 4 from J; bases not matched to a gene: 6. Germline loops: CDR1 MNHEY, CDR2 SVGEGT. The CDR3 has 15 residues. CDR3 in amino acids: CASSYRSGQADTQYF. CDR3 DNA: TGTGCCAGCAGTTACCGGAGTGGACAGGCAGATACGCAGTATTTT.

The gene calls are TRBV7-9 and TRBJ2-3; 7 nucleotides match TRBD2. The germline V gene has CDR1 SEHNR and CDR2 FQNEAQ (reference sequence). This CDR3 is built from 15 residues. J lost 2 bases, V lost 4 bases, and 6 bases had no gene match. Here the CDR3 reads CASSWEGTFTDTQYF. The CDR3 DNA is TGTGCCAGCAGCTGGGAGGGGACTTTCACAGATACGCAGTATTTT.

The J gene is TRBJ1-1, the V gene TRBV7-9, with unresolved D. The V gene's germline CDR1 is SEHNR and CDR2 FQNEAQ (reference sequence). Trimming took 3 bases from V and 5 from J, leaving 7 bases between them. This CDR3 spans 12 amino acids. This CDR3 is CASSFMQTEAFF. DNA of the CDR3: TGTGCCAGCAGCTTCATGCAGACTGAAGCTTTCTTT.

This clonotype came up once. The rearrangement uses TRBV20-1 and TRBJ2-1; 7 nucleotides agree with TRBD1. J lost 4 bases, V lost 6 bases, and 12 bases had no gene match. The CDR3 has 15 residues. Germline V gene data show CDR1 as DFQATT and CDR2 as SNEGSKA (reference sequence). The CDR3 coding sequence is TGCAGTGCGCCACAGACAGGGTTCCTTTACAATGAGCAGTTCTTC. Encoded protein: CSAPQTGFLYNEQFF.

This clonotype was detected a few times. The chain links TRBV20-1 to TRBJ2-7; D gene ambiguous. This CDR3 comprises 12 residues. V shed 0 bases and J shed 7 bases, with 10 bases lying between them. Germline V gene sequence: CDR1 DFQATT, CDR2 SNEGSKA (reference sequence). CDR3 in amino acids: CSAREYGREQYF. CDR3 coding DNA: TGCAGTGCTAGAGAATATGGTCGGGAGCAGTACTTC.

The genes are TRBV11-3 and TRBJ2-7; D unclear. V was cut by 1 base and J by 6 bases, with 10 bases left in between. Germline CDR1 reads SGHNT; CDR2 reads YENEEA. CDR3 length: 13 residues. CDR3 in DNA: TGTGCCAGCAGCTTAGGCAGTTCCCTCGAGCAGTACTTC. Its translation: CASSLGSSLEQYF. The variable domain in full, with the rest retrieved from reference TRBV11-3 and TRBJ2-7, is EAGVVQSPRYKIIEKKQPVAFWCNPISGHNTLYWYLQNLGQGPELLIRYENEEAVDDSQLPKDRFSAERLKGVDSTLKIQPAELGDSAVYLCASSLGSSLEQYFGPGTRLTVT.

The chain combines TRBV5-6 with TRBJ2-1; a weak D match, TRBD1 (6 bases). Trimming stripped 4 bases from V and 9 bases from J, with 11 bases between. Germline V gives CDR1 SGHDT, CDR2 YYEEEE. The CDR3 consists of 12 residues. The CDR3 nucleotides are TGTGCCAGCAGCCGGACAGTGGGTGAGCAGTTCTTC. It yields the protein CASSRTVGEQFF.